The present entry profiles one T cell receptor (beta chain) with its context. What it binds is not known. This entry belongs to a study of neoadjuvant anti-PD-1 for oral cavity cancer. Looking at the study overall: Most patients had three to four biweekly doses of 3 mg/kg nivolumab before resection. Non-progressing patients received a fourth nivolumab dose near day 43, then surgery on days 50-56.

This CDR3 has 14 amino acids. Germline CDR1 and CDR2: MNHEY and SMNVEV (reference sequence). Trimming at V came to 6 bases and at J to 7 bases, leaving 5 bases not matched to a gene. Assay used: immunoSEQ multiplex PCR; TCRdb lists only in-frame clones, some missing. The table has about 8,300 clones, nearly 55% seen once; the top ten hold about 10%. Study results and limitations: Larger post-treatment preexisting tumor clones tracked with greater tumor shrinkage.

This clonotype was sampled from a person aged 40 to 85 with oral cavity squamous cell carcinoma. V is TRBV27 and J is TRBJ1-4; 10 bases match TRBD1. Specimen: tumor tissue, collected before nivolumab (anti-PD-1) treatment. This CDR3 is CASRAGTGVEKLFF. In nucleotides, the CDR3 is TGTGCCAGCAGGGCCGGGACAGGGGTTGAAAAACTGTTTTTT.